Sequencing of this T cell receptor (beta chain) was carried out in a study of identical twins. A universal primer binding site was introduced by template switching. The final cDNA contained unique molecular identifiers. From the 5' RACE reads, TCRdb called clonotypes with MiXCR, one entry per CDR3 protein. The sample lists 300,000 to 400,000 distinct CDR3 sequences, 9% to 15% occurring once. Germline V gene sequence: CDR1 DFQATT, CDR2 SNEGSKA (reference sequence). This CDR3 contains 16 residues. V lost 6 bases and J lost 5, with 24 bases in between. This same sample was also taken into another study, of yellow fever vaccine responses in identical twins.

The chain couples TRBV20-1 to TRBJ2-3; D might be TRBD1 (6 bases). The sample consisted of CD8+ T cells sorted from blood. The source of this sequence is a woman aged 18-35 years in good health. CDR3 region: CSAQIQGISLKDTQYF. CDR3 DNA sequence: TGCAGTGCGCAAATACAGGGCATTTCTTTGAAAGATACGCAGTATTTT.